The rows below give T cell receptor beta chains drawn from one sample of a study of shared clonotypes between healthy human individuals. Method: immunoSEQ multiplex PCR; TCRdb's copy keeps in-frame clones and lacks some. The sample contains 550,000 to 750,000 clones, about 91% of which appear only once. Sequencing input: naive CD8+ T cells sorted from blood. These receptors all come from a man aged 25-45 years in good health. Each CDR3 is given with its conserved first and last residue. Fields, in order: clone size, J gene, D gene, V gene, CDR3 protein, CDR3 DNA. D genes are given only for firm matches. Size is stated for part of the rows, as once, few or many counts, or as a class when the clone is expanded.

>NA|TRBJ1-5|NA|TRBV19
CASSTSSQLGNQPQHF
TGTGCCAGTAGTACGTCGAGTCAGCTCGGCAATCAGCCCCAGCATTTT
>NA|TRBJ2-3|NA|TRBV11-2
CASSLEGPGRDTQYF
TGTGCCAGCAGCTTAGAGGGTCCGGGAAGGGATACGCAGTATTTT
>NA|TRBJ2-7|TRBD1|TRBV5-6
CASTGTVTYEQYF
TGTGCCAGTACGGGGACAGTAACCTACGAGCAGTACTTC
>NA|TRBJ2-7|NA|TRBV19
CASSIYGPPGYEQYF
TGTGCCAGTAGTATATATGGGCCACCCGGCTACGAGCAGTACTTC
>NA|TRBJ2-1|TRBD2|TRBV11-3
CASSLRLAGADNEQFF
TGTGCCAGCAGCTTAAGGCTAGCGGGAGCCGACAATGAGCAGTTCTTC
>NA|TRBJ2-7|TRBD1|TRBV15
CATRLRGNNEQYF
TGTGCCACCAGACTCAGGGGGAACAACGAGCAGTACTTC
>once|TRBJ2-1|NA|TRBV7-9
CASSDQTARSSYNEQFF
TGTGCCAGCAGCGACCAAACCGCAAGGAGCTCCTACAATGAGCAGTTCTTC
>once|TRBJ2-1|NA|TRBV27
CASGLTGGGLAFNEQFF
TGTGCCAGCGGCCTGACAGGGGGCGGACTAGCGTTCAATGAGCAGTTCTTC
>NA|TRBJ2-2|NA|TRBV5-5
CASSLDLGARTGELFF
TGTGCCAGCAGCTTGGATCTAGGGGCGAGGACCGGGGAGCTGTTTTTT
>NA|TRBJ2-1|TRBD2|TRBV6-5
CASSYVMGEGLNEQFF
TGTGCCAGCAGTTACGTTATGGGGGAGGGCCTCAATGAGCAGTTCTTC
>few|TRBJ1-2|TRBD1|TRBV5-8
CASRGGQGRYGYTF
TGTGCCAGCAGAGGTGGACAGGGCCGGTATGGCTACACCTTC
>NA|TRBJ2-3|NA|TRBV9
CASSDPKGGGEHTDTQYF
TGTGCCAGCAGCGACCCCAAGGGGGGCGGGGAACACACAGATACGCAGTATTTT
>NA|TRBJ2-7|NA|TRBV30
CACIVGGNSNEQYF
TGTGCCTGCATCGTTGGGGGAAATTCTAACGAGCAGTACTTC
>few|TRBJ2-7|TRBD2|TRBV15
CATSREGLEQYF
TGTGCCACCAGCAGAGAGGGACTAGAGCAGTACTTC
>NA|TRBJ1-5|NA|TRBV27
CASSLRASSNQPQHF
TGTGCCAGCAGTTTGCGGGCCAGTAGCAATCAGCCCCAGCATTTT
>NA|TRBJ2-7|NA|TRBV7-2
CASSLTGGRWEQYF
TGTGCCAGCAGCTTAACAGGAGGGAGGTGGGAGCAGTACTTC
>NA|TRBJ2-1|TRBD2|TRBV5-1
CASRYTSGGIGAEQFF
TGCGCCAGCAGATACACTAGCGGCGGGATCGGGGCTGAGCAGTTCTTC
>NA|TRBJ1-1|TRBD1|TRBV7-9
CASSLVATGDLAFF
TGTGCCAGCAGCTTAGTTGCGACAGGGGATTTGGCTTTCTTT
>few|TRBJ2-1|TRBD2|TRBV6-6
CASSYSREVGHEQFF
TGTGCCAGCAGTTACTCTCGGGAGGTTGGCCATGAGCAGTTCTTC
>once|TRBJ2-1|TRBD2|TRBV2
CASSEAVSGRRQQFF
TGTGCCAGCAGTGAAGCAGTTAGCGGGAGAAGACAGCAGTTCTTC
>NA|TRBJ2-7|TRBD1|TRBV27
CASRQGASVKQYF
TGTGCCAGTAGACAGGGGGCATCGGTGAAACAGTACTTC
>NA|TRBJ2-7|NA|TRBV7-9
CASSLVHEQYF
TGTGCCAGCAGCTTAGTCCACGAGCAGTACTTC
>NA|TRBJ2-7|NA|TRBV7-9
CASRVIGQHYQQYF
TGTGCCAGCAGAGTTATAGGGCAGCATTATCAGCAGTACTTC
>NA|TRBJ2-2|NA|TRBV27
CASGGLAGELFF
TGTGCCAGTGGAGGGTTAGCCGGGGAGCTGTTTTTT
>NA|TRBJ2-1|TRBD2|TRBV7-2
CASSVSGSSYNEQFF
TGTGCCAGCAGCGTTAGCGGGAGCTCCTACAATGAGCAGTTCTTC